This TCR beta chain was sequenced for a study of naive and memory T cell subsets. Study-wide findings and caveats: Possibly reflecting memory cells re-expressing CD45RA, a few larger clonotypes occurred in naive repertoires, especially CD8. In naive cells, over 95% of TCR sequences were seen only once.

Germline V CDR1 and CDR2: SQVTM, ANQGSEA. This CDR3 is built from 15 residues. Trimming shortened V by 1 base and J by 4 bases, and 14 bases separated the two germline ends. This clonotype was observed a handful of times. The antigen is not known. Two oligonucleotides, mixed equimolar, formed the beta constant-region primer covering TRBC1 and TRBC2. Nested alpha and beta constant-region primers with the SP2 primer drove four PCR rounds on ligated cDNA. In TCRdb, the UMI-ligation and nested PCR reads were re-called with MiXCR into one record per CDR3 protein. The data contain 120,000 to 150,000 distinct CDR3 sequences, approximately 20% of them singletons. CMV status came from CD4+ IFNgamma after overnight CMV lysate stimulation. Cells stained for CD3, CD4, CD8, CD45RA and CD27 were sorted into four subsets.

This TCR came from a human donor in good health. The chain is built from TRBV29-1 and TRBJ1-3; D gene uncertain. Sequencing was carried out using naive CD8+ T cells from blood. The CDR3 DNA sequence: TGCAGCGTTGAAGCTCTGGCAGAGGGCGGAAACACCATATATTTT. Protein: CSVEALAEGGNTIYF.